The TCR beta chain under discussion was sequenced for a study of beta chain features in type 1 diabetes. The overall study: Regarding age, gender and cell yields, patients proved similar to healthy donors. Study results and limitations: Shorter TCRB CDR3s, moderately but significantly so, marked every one of the four CD4+ subsets in Type 1 diabetes patients. Relative to healthy donors, patients appeared to have naive, central memory and Treg TCRB repertoires that were more similar.

TCRB transcripts that were expressed got sequenced, as all of the isolated RNA had been reverse transcribed. The assay was immunoSEQ multiplex PCR, and TCRdb's table has in-frame clones only and misses some. This sample has nearly 700,000 clones; around an eighth occur once, and the top ten carry less than 0.025%. CDR3 length: 14 residues. Trimming removed 1 base at V and 1 base at J, with 4 bases between. Germline V gives CDR1 LGHNA, CDR2 YNFKEQ. Only a few counts were recorded for this clone. The target antigen is unknown. The source of this sequence is a young man with type 1 diabetes. What was sequenced was naive CD4+ T cells from blood. The J gene is TRBJ2-2, the V gene TRBV4-2; no firm D call. In DNA, the CDR3 is TGTGCCAGCAGCCAAGCAGGGAACACCGGGGAGCTGTTTTTT. Its translation is CASSQAGNTGELFF.